The next 17 T cell receptor beta chains were all read from a single sample in a study of control samples from healthy donors and cancer patients. Generated by immunoSEQ multiplex PCR, the TCRdb table keeps only in-frame clones and is missing some. This sample has around 130,000 clones, with more than 70% found just once. Sequencing used blood. The receptors come from a man aged 50 to 60 in good health.

The chain recombines TRBV6-5 with TRBJ2-7, with TRBD1 matching 8 bases. CDR3 length: 14 residues. V trimming: 6 bases; J trimming: 2 bases; junction bases outside the gene matches: 6. Germline assignment: CDR1 MNHEY and CDR2 SVGAGI. The CDR3 nucleotides read TGTGCCAGCAGGGGACAGGCTCCCCCCTACGAGCAGTACTTC. This codes for CASRGQAPPYEQYF.

The V and J genes are TRBV6-5 and TRBJ2-3; D is perhaps TRBD2 (6 bases). The CDR3 is 14 amino acids. With 6 bases removed from V and 3 bases from J, the gap between germline ends came to 13 bases. CDR1 and CDR2 from the germline V gene are MNHEY and SVGAGI. The CDR3 DNA sequence: TGTGCCAGCAGGCGACTAGAGGGGACAGATACGCAGTATTTT. It is translated as CASRRLEGTDTQYF.

DNA for the CDR3: TGTGCCAGCAGCTTGGGACTAGCGGGGCAGTATTTT. It codes for CASSLGLAGQYF. The rearrangement links TRBV5-6 to TRBJ2-3; 10 bases are shared with TRBD2. The CDR3 has 12 amino acids. CDR1 is SGHDT and CDR2 is YYEEEE in the germline V gene. V trimming: 0 bases; J trimming: 11 bases; junction bases outside the gene matches: 0.

The chain joins TRBV11-3 to TRBJ2-1; 10 bases fit TRBD1. V was pared by 1 base and J by 8 bases, with 5 bases of the junction left unmatched. Germline loops: CDR1 SGHNT, CDR2 YENEEA. There are 15 residues in the CDR3. CDR3 in DNA: TGTGCCAGCAGCTTAGGGGACAGGGGCTTTGATGAGCAGTTCTTC. Translated: CASSLGDRGFDEQFF.

This clone was picked up a small number of times. The rearrangement links TRBV27 to TRBJ1-2; D perhaps matches TRBD1 (6 bases). V was clipped by 2 bases and J by 5 bases, with 12 bases between them. Per the germline V gene, CDR1 is MNHEY and CDR2 is SMNVEV (reference sequence). The CDR3 has 14 residues. The CDR3 DNA reads as TGTGCCAGCAGTTTAGGGGGCGCGGGGTATGGCTACACCTTC. This sequence encodes CASSLGGAGYGYTF.

The V gene is TRBV3-1 (or the pseudogene TRBV3-2), the J gene TRBJ1-5; 7 bases line up with TRBD1. Germline CDR1 LGHDT, CDR2 YNNKEL (reference sequence). The CDR3 is made up of 14 amino acids. J gave up 8 bases and V 1 base, and 5 bases lay outside the gene matches. This CDR3 reads CASSQGRGGEPQHF. The CDR3 nucleotides are TGTGCCAGCAGCCAAGGCAGGGGGGGTGAGCCCCAGCATTTT.

The sample holds one count of this clone. This sequence joins TRBV7-7 and TRBJ1-2; D is undetermined. With 1 base removed from V and 2 bases from J, the gap between germline ends came to 11 bases. The CDR3 loop spans 15 amino acids. CDR1 and CDR2 from the germline V gene are SSHAT and FNYEAQ (reference sequence). DNA for the CDR3: TGTGCCAGCAGCTTAGTAGCACAACCAAACTATGGCTACACCTTC. Amino acid sequence: CASSLVAQPNYGYTF.

The V call is TRBV9, the J call TRBJ1-2, with a possible D match to TRBD1 (6 bases). Germline CDR1 reads SGDLS; CDR2 reads YYNGEE. The CDR3 contains 16 residues. V was pared by 4 bases and J by 4 bases, with 20 bases between. The chain's CDR3 is CASSSKKGGLAYGYTF. CDR3 nucleotide sequence: TGTGCCAGCAGCTCGAAGAAGGGGGGGTTGGCCTATGGCTACACCTTC.

The chain combines TRBV10-3 with TRBJ2-7; the D call may be TRBD1 or TRBD2 (5 bases each). Germline-derived CDR1 and CDR2 are ENHRY and SYGVKD. V lost 6 bases and J lost 7, with 13 bases in between. The CDR3 covers 12 residues. The CDR3 coding sequence is TGTGCCATCAGCCGGGACGATAGGGAGCAGTACTTC. This sequence encodes CAISRDDREQYF.

The CDR3 bases are TGCGCCAGCAGCCCCCAGCTGGCTAGCGGGAACCAAGAGACCCAGTACTTC. This translates into CASSPQLASGNQETQYF. The rearrangement links TRBV5-1 to TRBJ2-5; 9 positions agree with TRBD2. Trimming removed 4 bases from V and 0 bases from J; junction bases left unmatched: 10. The CDR3 extends over 17 amino acids. CDR1 is SGHRS and CDR2 is YFSETQ in the germline V gene.

This chain connects TRBV10-3 to TRBJ1-1; D remains unclear. Germline values: CDR1 ENHRY, CDR2 SYGVKD. Trimming pared 8 bases from V and 4 bases from J, leaving 8 bases between. The CDR3 consists of 11 residues. This CDR3 is CAIGNSTEAFF. DNA of the CDR3: TGTGCCATCGGGAATAGCACTGAAGCTTTCTTT.

The rearrangement uses TRBV5-1 and TRBJ1-6; D gene unclear. CDR1 and CDR2 (germline): SGHRS, YFSETQ. Trimming removed 0 bases at V and 4 bases at J, with 14 bases between. The CDR3 has 17 amino acids. The CDR3 DNA follows: TGCGCCAGCAGCTTGGATCCCCCAACGACTTATAATTCACCCCTCCACTTT. Translating gives CASSLDPPTTYNSPLHF.

This chain uses TRBV2 with TRBJ1-1; D is possibly TRBD1 (6 bases). The V end was cut by 4 bases, the J end by 6 bases, with 15 bases between. The CDR3 has 14 residues. Germline V gene lookup returns CDR1 SNHLY and CDR2 FYNNEI. The CDR3, as DNA: TGTGCCAGCAGTGTAAAAGTCAGGGGATCTGAAGCTTTCTTT. Protein: CASSVKVRGSEAFF.

DNA for the CDR3: TGTGCCAGCAGTTACCAGGCAAGAGGGAATTCACCCCTCCACTTT. It translates to CASSYQARGNSPLHF. The genes are TRBV6-6 and TRBJ1-6; D remains ambiguous. The V end was cut by 2 bases, the J end by 7 bases, with 12 bases between. The CDR3 length is 15 residues. Germline CDR1 and CDR2: MNHNY and SVGAGI (reference sequence).

The chain couples TRBV3-1 (or the pseudogene TRBV3-2) to TRBJ1-5; weak D call: TRBD1 (5 bases). Between the trimmed V and J ends, which lost 4 bases and 0 bases, there was a span of 10 bases. There are 15 residues in the CDR3. Germline CDR1 reads LGHDT; CDR2 reads YNNKEL (reference sequence). The CDR3: CASSRGSGSNQPQHF. CDR3 in DNA: TGTGCCAGCAGCCGGGGGTCTGGTAGCAATCAGCCCCAGCATTTT.

V and J are TRBV5-5 and TRBJ1-1; a weak D match, TRBD1 (5 bases). Germline loops: CDR1 SGHKS, CDR2 YYEKEE (reference sequence). Trimming removed 5 bases from V and 3 bases from J, with 17 bases in between. The CDR3 totals 15 residues. For the CDR3, the DNA is TGTGCCAGCAGTCTCCCCGCGGGGGGGTACACTGAAGCTTTCTTT. It translates to CASSLPAGGYTEAFF.

The rearrangement joins TRBV5-1 to TRBJ1-2; the D gene is possibly TRBD1 (5 bases). CDR1 and CDR2 (germline): SGHRS, YFSETQ. Between the trimmed V and J ends, which lost 5 bases and 4 bases, there was a span of 9 bases. This CDR3 contains 12 residues. This CDR3 is CASRADSYGYTF. Written as DNA, the CDR3 is TGCGCCAGCAGAGCTGACAGCTATGGCTACACCTTC.